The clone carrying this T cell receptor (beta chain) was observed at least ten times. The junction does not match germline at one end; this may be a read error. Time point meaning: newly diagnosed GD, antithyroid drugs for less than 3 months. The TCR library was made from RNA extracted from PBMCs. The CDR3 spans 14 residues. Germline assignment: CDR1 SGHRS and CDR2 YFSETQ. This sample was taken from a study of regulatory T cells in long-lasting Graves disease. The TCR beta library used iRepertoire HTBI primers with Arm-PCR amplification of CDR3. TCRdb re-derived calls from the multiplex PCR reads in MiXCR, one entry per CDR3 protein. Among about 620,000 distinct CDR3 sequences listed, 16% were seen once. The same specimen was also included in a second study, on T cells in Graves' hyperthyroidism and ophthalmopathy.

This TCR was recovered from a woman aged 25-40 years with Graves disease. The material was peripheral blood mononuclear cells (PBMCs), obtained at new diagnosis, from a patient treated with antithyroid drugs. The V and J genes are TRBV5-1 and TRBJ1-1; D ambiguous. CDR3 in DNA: TGTGCCAGCAGCTTGGATCCTTCGGGCACTGAAGCTTTCTTT. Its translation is CASSLDPSGTEAFF.